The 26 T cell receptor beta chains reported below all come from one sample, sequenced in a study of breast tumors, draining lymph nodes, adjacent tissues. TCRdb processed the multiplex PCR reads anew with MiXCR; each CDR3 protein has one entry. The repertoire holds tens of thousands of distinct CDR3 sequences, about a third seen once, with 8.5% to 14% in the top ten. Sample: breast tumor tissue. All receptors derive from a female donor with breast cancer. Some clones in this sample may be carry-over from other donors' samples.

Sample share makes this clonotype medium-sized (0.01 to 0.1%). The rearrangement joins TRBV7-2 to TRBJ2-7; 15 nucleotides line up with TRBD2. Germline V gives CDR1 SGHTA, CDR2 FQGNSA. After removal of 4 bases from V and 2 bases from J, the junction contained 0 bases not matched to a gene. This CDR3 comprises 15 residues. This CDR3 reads CASSWTSGRAYEQYF. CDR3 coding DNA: TGTGCCAGCAGCTGGACTAGCGGGAGGGCCTACGAGCAGTACTTC.

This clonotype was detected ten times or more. CDR3 sequence reads: CASSRDRSYEQYF. The DNA of the CDR3 is TGTGCCAGCAGCCGGGACAGGTCCTACGAGCAGTACTTC. The chain joins TRBV7-2 to TRBJ2-7; TRBD1 matches at 8 bases. Germline CDR1 SGHTA, CDR2 FQGNSA. The CDR3 runs to 13 residues. V lost 5 bases and J lost 1; bases outside the gene matches: 1. The entire variable domain, with the rest obtained from reference TRBV7-2 and TRBJ2-7, is as follows: GAGVSQSPSNKVTEKGKDVELRCDPISGHTALYWYRQSLGQGLEFLIYFQGNSAPDKSGLPSDRFSAERTGGSVSTLTIQRTQQEDSAVYLCASSRDRSYEQYFGPGTRLTVT.

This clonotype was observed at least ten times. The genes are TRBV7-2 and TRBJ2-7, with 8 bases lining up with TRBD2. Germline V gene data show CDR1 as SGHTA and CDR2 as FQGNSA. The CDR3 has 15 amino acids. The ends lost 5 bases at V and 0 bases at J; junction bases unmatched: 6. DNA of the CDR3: TGTGCCAGCAGCCCTAGCGGGTCGAGCTCCTACGAGCAGTACTTC. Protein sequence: CASSPSGSSSYEQYF.

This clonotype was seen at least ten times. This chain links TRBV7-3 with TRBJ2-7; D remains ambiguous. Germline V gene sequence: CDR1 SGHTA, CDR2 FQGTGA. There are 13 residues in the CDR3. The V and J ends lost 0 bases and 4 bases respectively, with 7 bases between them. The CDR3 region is CASSLTQGYEQYF. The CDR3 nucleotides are TGTGCCAGCAGCTTAACCCAAGGGTACGAGCAGTACTTC.

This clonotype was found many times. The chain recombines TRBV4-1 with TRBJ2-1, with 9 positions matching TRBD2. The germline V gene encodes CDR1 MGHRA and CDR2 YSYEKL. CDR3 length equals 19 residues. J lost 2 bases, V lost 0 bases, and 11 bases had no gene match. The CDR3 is CASSQDETGGRETYNEQFF. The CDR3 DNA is TGCGCCAGCAGCCAAGATGAGACCGGCGGGAGGGAAACCTACAATGAGCAGTTCTTC.

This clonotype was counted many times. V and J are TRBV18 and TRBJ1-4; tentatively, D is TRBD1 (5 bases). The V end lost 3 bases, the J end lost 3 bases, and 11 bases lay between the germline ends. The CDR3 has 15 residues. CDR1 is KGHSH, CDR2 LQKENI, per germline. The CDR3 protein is CASSPANRPNEKLFF. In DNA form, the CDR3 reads TGTGCCAGCTCACCGGCTAACAGGCCTAATGAAAAACTGTTTTTT.

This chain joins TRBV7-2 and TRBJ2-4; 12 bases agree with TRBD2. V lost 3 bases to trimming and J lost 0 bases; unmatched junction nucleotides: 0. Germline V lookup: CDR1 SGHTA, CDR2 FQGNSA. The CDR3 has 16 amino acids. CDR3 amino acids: CASSLGLAGAKNIQYF. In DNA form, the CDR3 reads TGTGCCAGCAGCTTGGGACTAGCGGGAGCCAAAAACATTCAGTACTTC. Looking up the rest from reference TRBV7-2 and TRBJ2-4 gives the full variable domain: GAGVSQSPSNKVTEKGKDVELRCDPISGHTALYWYRQSLGQGLEFLIYFQGNSAPDKSGLPSDRFSAERTGGSVSTLTIQRTQQEDSAVYLCASSLGLAGAKNIQYFGAGTRLSVL.

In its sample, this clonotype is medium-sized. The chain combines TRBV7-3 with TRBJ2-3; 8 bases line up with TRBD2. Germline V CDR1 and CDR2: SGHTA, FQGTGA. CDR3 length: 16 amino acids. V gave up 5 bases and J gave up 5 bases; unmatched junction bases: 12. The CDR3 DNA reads TGTGCCAGCAGCCCCAATTCGGGAGGGGCCGGAGATACGCAGTATTTT. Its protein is CASSPNSGGAGDTQYF.

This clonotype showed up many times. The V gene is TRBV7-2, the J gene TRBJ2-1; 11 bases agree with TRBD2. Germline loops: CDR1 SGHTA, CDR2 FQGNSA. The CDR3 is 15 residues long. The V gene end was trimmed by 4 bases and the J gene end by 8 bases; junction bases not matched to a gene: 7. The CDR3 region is CASSYSGRAFHEQFF. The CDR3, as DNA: TGTGCCAGCAGCTATAGCGGGAGGGCCTTCCATGAGCAGTTCTTC.

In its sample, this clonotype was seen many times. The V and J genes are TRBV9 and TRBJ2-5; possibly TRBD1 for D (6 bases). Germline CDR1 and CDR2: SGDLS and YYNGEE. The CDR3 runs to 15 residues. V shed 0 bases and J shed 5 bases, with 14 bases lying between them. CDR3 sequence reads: CASSVADGTRETQYF. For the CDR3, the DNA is TGTGCCAGCAGCGTAGCGGACGGGACAAGGGAGACCCAGTACTTC.

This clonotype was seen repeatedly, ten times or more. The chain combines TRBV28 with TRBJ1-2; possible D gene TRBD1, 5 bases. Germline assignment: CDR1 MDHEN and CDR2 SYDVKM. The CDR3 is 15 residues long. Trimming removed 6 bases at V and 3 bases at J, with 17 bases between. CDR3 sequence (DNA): TGTGCCAGCAGCTTCATACAGACAGTAGACTATGGCTACACCTTC. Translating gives CASSFIQTVDYGYTF.

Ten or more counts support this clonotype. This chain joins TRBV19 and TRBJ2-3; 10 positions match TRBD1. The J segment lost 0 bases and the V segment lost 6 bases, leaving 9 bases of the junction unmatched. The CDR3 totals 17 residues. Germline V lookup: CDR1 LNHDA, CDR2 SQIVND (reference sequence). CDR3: CASSPLRDRGSTDTQYF. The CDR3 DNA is TGTGCCAGTAGCCCACTCCGGGACAGGGGAAGCACAGATACGCAGTATTTT.

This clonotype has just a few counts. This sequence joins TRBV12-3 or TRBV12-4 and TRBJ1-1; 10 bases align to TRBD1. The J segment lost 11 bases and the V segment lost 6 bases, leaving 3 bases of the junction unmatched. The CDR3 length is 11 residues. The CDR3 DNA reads TGTGCCAGCAGGGGGACAGGGGTCGCTTTCTTT. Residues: CASRGTGVAFF.

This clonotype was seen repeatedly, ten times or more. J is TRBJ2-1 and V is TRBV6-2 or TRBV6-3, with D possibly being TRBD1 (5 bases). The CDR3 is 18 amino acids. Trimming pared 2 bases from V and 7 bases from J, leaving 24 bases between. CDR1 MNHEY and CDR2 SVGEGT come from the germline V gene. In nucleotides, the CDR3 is TGTGCCAGCAGTTACCCCCTCATTCAGGGTAGGTACAGGAATGAGCAGTTCTTC. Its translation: CASSYPLIQGRYRNEQFF.

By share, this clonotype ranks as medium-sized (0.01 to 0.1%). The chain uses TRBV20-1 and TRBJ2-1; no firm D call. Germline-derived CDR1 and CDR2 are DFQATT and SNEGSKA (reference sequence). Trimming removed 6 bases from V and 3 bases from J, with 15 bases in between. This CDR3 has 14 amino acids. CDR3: CSADLRRGYNEQFF. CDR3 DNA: TGCAGTGCCGATCTACGGAGAGGCTACAATGAGCAGTTCTTC.

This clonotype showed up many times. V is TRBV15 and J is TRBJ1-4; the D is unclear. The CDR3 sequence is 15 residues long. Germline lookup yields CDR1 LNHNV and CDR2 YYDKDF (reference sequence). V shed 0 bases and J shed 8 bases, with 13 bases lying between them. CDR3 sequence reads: CATSRDRTHGEKLFF. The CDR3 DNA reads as TGTGCCACCAGCAGAGATCGGACCCATGGGGAAAAACTGTTTTTT.

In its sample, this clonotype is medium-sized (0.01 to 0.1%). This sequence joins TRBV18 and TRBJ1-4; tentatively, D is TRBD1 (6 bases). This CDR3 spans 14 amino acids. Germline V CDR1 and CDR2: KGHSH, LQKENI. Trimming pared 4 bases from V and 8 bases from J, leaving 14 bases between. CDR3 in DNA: TGTGCCAGCTCACGAGGACAGTTAGAAGAAAAACTGTTTTTT. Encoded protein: CASSRGQLEEKLFF. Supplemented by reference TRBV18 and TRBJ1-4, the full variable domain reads NAGVMQNPRHLVRRRGQEARLRCSPMKGHSHVYWYRQLPEEGLKFMVYLQKENIIDESGMPKERFSAEFPKEGPSILRIQQVVRGDSAAYFCASSRGQLEEKLFFGSGTQLSVL.

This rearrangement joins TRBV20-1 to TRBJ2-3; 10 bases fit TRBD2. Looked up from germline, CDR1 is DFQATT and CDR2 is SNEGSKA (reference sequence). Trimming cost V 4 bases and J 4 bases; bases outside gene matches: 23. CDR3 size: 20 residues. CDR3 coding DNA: TGCAGTGCTACCAAGCCTCTCTTAGCGGGGGGACTAATCGGCGCAGATACGCAGTATTTT. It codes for CSATKPLLAGGLIGADTQYF.

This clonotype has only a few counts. The CDR3 sequence is CASSVGGQAETQYF. CDR3 coding DNA: TGTGCCAGCAGCGTCGGGGGTCAGGCAGAGACCCAGTACTTC. The chain links TRBV9 to TRBJ2-5, with a weak D call TRBD2 (6 bases). This CDR3 region has 14 residues. Germline loops: CDR1 SGDLS, CDR2 YYNGEE. With 2 bases removed from V and 4 bases from J, the gap between germline ends came to 12 bases.

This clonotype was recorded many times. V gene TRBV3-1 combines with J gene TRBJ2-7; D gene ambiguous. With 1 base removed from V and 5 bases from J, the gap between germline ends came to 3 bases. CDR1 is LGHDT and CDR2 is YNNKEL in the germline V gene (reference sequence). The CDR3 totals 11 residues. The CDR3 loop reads CASSQVHEQYF. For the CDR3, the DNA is TGTGCCAGCAGCCAAGTCCACGAGCAGTACTTC.

CDR3 protein: CASSPDYGYTF. In DNA form, the CDR3 reads TGTGCCAGCAGTCCCGACTATGGCTACACCTTC. The chain has TRBV2 and TRBJ1-2; D is ambiguous. Germline V gene data show CDR1 as SNHLY and CDR2 as FYNNEI. Between the trimmed V and J ends, which lost 5 bases and 3 bases, there was a span of 4 bases. The CDR3 is made up of 11 amino acids.

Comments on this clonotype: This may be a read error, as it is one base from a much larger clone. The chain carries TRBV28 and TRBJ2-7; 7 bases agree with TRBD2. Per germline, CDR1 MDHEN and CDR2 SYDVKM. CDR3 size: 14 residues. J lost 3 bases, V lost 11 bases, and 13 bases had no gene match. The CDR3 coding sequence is TGTGCCGGCACTAGGGGTGCTAGCGGCTACGAGCAGTACTTC. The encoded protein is CAGTRGASGYEQYF.

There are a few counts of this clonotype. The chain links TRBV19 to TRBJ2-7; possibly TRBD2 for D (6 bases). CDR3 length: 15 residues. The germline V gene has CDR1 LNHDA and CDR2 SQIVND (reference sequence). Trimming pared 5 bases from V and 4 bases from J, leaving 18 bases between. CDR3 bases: TGTGCCAGTAGTCCAGCAGCGGGCTTGGGGTACGAGCAGTACTTC. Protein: CASSPAAGLGYEQYF. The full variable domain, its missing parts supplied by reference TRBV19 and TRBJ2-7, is DGGITQSPKYLFRKEGQNVTLSCEQNLNHDAMYWYRQDPGQGLRLIYYSQIVNDFQKGDIAEGYSVSREKKESFPLTVTSAQKNPTAFYLCASSPAAGLGYEQYFGPGTRLTVT.

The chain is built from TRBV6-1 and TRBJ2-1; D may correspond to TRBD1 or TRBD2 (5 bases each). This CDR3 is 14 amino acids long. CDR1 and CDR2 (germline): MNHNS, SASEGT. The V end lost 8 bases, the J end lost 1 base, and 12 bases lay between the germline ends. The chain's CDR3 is CASRDASSYNEQFF. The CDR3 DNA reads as TGTGCCAGCCGGGACGCCTCATCCTACAATGAGCAGTTCTTC.

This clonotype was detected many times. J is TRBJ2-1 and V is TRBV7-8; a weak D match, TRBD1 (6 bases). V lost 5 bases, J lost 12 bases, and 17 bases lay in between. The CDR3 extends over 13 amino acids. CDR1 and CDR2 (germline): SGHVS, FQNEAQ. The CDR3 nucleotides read TGTGCCAGCAGCACCAGACCTCAGGGGAGGCAGTTCTTC. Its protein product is CASSTRPQGRQFF. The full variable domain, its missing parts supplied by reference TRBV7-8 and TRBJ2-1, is GAGVSQSPRYKVAKRGQDVALRCDPISGHVSLFWYQQALGQGPEFLTYFQNEAQLDKSGLPSDRFFAERPEGSVSTLKIQRTQQEDSAVYLCASSTRPQGRQFFGPGTRLTVL.

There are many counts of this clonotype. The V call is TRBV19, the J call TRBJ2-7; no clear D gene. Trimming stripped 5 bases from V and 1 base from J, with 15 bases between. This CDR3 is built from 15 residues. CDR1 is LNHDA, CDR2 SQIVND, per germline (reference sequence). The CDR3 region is CASSPTSDGSYEQYF. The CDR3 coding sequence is TGTGCCAGTAGTCCAACGTCGGATGGATCCTACGAGCAGTACTTC. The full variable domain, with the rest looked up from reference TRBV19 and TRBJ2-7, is DGGITQSPKYLFRKEGQNVTLSCEQNLNHDAMYWYRQDPGQGLRLIYYSQIVNDFQKGDIAEGYSVSREKKESFPLTVTSAQKNPTAFYLCASSPTSDGSYEQYFGPGTRLTVT.